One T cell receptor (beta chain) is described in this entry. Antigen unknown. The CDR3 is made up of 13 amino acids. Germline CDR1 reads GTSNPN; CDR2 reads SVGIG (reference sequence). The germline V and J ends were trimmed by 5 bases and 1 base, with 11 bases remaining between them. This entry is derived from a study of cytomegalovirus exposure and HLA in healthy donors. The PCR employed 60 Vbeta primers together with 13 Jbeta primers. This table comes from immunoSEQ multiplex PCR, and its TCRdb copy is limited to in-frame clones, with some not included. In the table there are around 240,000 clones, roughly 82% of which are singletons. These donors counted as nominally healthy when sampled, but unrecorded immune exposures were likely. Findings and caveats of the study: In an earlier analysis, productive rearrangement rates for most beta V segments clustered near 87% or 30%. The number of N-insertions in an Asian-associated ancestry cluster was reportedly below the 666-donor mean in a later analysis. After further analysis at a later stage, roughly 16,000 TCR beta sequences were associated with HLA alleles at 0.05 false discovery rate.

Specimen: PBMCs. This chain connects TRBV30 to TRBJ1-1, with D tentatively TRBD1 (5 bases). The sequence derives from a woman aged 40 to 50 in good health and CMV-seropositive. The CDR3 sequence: CAWGDGANTEAFF. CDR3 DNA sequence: TGTGCCTGGGGTGATGGGGCGAACACTGAAGCTTTCTTT.